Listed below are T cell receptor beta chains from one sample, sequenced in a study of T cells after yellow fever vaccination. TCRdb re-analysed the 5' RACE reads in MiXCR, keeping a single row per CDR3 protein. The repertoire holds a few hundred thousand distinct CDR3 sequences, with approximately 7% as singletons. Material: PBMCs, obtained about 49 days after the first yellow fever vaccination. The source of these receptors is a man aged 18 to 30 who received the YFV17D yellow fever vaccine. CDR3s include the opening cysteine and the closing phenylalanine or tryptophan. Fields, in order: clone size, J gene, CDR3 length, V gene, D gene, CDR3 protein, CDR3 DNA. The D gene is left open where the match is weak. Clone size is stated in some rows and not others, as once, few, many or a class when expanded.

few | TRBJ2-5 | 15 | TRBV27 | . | CASSFSSVGPETQYF | TGTGCCAGCAGTTTCTCCTCCGTTGGGCCAGAGACCCAGTACTTC
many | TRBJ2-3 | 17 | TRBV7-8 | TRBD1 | CASSSVMTGGNADTQYF | TGTGCCAGCAGCTCAGTTATGACAGGGGGCAACGCAGATACGCAGTATTTT
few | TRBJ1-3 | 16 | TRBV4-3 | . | CASSQEVFVSGNTIYF | TGCGCCAGCAGCCAAGAAGTCTTTGTCTCTGGAAACACCATATATTTT
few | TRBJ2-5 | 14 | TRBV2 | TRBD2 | CASSEWGGQETQYF | TGTGCCAGCAGTGAGTGGGGGGGACAAGAGACCCAGTACTTC
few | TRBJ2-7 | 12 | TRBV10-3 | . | CAISQVTYEQYF | TGTGCCATCAGTCAGGTTACCTACGAGCAGTACTTC
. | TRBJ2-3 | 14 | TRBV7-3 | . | CASSLGDTADTQYF | TGTGCCAGCAGCTTAGGCGATACAGCAGATACGCAGTATTTT
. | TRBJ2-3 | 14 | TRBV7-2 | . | CASSFWFPADTQYF | TGTGCCAGCAGCTTTTGGTTCCCAGCAGATACGCAGTATTTT
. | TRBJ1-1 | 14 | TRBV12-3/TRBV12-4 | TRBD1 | CASSWDREHTEAFF | TGTGCCAGCAGTTGGGACAGGGAACACACTGAAGCTTTCTTT
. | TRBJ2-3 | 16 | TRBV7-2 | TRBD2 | CASSRSASGGSDTQYF | TGTGCCAGCAGCCGTTCCGCCAGCGGGGGCTCCGATACGCAGTATTTT
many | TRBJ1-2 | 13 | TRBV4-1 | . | CASSQYTSYGYTF | TGCGCCAGCAGCCAATATACCTCCTATGGCTACACCTTC
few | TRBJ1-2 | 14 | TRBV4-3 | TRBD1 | CASSQATGNYGYTF | TGCGCCAGCAGCCAAGCGACAGGGAACTATGGCTACACCTTC
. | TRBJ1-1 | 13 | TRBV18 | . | CASSQGFETEAFF | TGTGCCAGCTCACAGGGGTTTGAGACTGAAGCTTTCTTT
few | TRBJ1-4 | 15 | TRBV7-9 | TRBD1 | CASSAGQGAGEKLFF | TGTGCCAGCAGCGCAGGACAGGGGGCCGGAGAAAAACTGTTTTTT
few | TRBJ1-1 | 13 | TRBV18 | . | CASSPAPATEAFF | TGTGCCAGCTCACCCGCTCCGGCCACTGAAGCTTTCTTT
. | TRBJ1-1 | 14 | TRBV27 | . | CASSFHQYRTEAFF | TGTGCCAGCAGTTTCCACCAGTACAGGACTGAAGCTTTCTTT
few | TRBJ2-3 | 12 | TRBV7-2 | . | CASSSYKDTQYF | TGTGCCAGCAGCTCGTACAAGGATACGCAGTATTTT
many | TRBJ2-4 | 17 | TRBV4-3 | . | CASSQTRANKAKNIQYF | TGCGCCAGCAGCCAAACCCGAGCAAACAAAGCCAAAAACATTCAGTACTTC
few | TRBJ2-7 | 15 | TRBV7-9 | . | CASSLGLGAIYEQYF | TGTGCCAGCAGCTTAGGGCTTGGGGCGATCTACGAGCAGTACTTC
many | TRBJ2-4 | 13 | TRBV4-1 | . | CASSQGGGDIQYF | TGCGCCAGCAGCCAAGGAGGGGGGGACATTCAGTACTTC
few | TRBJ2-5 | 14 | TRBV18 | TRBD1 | CASSPVDRGETQYF | TGTGCCAGCTCACCAGTTGACAGGGGGGAGACCCAGTACTTC
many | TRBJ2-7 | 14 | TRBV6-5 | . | CASSYSGAAYEQYF | TGTGCCAGCAGTTACTCCGGGGCCGCCTACGAGCAGTACTTC
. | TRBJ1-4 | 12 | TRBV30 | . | CAWSIQPGNQFF | TGTGCCTGGAGTATCCAACCGGGTAACCAGTTTTTT
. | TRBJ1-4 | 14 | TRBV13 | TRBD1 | CASSAGGRKEKLFF | TGTGCCAGCAGCGCAGGGGGAAGGAAAGAAAAACTGTTTTTT
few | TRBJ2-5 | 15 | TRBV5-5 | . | CASSLTANRWETQYF | TGTGCCAGCAGCTTAACGGCCAATCGATGGGAGACCCAGTACTTC
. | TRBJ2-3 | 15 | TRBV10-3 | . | CAISEEGDSTDTQYF | TGTGCCATCAGTGAGGAGGGAGATAGCACAGATACGCAGTATTTT
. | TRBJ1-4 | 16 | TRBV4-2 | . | CASSQVPGRGGEKLFF | TGTGCCAGCAGCCAAGTCCCGGGTAGGGGCGGCGAAAAACTGTTTTTT
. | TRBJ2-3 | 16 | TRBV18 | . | CASSPLTGLQTDTQYF | TGTGCCAGCTCACCCCTCACAGGCCTGCAAACAGATACGCAGTATTTT
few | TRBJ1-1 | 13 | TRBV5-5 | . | CASSPGVGTEAFF | TGTGCCAGCAGCCCCGGGGTTGGGACTGAAGCTTTCTTT
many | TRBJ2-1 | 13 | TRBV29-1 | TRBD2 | CSVAPSGGGEQFF | TGCAGCGTTGCTCCTAGCGGGGGCGGGGAGCAGTTCTTC
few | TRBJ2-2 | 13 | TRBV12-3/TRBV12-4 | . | CASSLMVRGELFF | TGTGCCAGCAGTTTGATGGTCCGCGGGGAGCTGTTTTTT
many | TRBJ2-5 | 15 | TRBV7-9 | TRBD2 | CASSFTAGVAETQYF | TGTGCCAGCAGCTTTACAGCGGGGGTGGCGGAGACCCAGTACTTC
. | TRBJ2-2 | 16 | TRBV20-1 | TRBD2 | CCASGPSGAGTGELFF | TGCTGTGCTAGCGGCCCTAGCGGGGCGGGCACCGGGGAGCTGTTTTTT
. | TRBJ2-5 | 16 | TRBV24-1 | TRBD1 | CATSDPYRGVVETQYF | TGTGCCACCAGTGATCCGTACAGGGGAGTAGTAGAGACCCAGTACTTC
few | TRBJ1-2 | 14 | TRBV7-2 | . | CASSRDARDYGYTF | TGTGCCAGCAGTAGGGACGCCCGAGACTATGGCTACACCTTC
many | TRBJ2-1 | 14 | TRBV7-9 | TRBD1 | CASIDRGVYNEQFF | TGTGCCAGCATCGACAGGGGAGTCTACAATGAGCAGTTCTTC
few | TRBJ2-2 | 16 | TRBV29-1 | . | CSVSDPYGVDTGELFF | TGCAGCGTATCGGACCCCTACGGGGTTGACACCGGGGAGCTGTTTTTT
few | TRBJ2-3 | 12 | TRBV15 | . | CATSRAGGTQYF | TGTGCCACCAGCAGAGCGGGGGGCACGCAGTATTTT
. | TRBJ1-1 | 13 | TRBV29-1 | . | CSVGNRLNTEAFF | TGCAGCGTTGGGAACAGATTGAACACTGAAGCTTTCTTT
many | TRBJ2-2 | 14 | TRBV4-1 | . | CASSPLANTGELFF | TGCGCCAGCAGCCCACTAGCGAACACCGGGGAGCTGTTTTTT
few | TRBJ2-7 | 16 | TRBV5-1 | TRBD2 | CASSRRGHAGDLEQYF | TGCGCCAGCAGCCGGCGTGGACACGCGGGGGACCTCGAGCAGTACTTC
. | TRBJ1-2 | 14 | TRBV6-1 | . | CASFTGGEENGYTF | TGTGCCAGTTTCACTGGGGGGGAGGAGAATGGCTACACCTTC
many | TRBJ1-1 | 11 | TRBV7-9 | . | CASTRRTEAFF | TGTGCCAGCACCCGGAGGACTGAAGCTTTCTTT
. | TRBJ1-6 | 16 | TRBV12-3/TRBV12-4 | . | CATNGRGHLTGSPLHF | TGTGCCACGAACGGCCGGGGACACCTCACAGGTTCACCCCTCCACTTT
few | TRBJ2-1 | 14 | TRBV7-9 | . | CASSPKDGDNEQFF | TGTGCCAGCAGCCCCAAGGACGGTGACAATGAGCAGTTCTTC
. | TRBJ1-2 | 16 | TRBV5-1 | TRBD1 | CASSMPGQGTAGGYTF | TGCGCCAGCAGCATGCCGGGACAGGGAACCGCGGGGGGCTACACCTTC
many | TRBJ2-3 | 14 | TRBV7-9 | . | CASRWGRNTDTQYF | TGTGCCAGCAGGTGGGGCAGGAACACAGATACGCAGTATTTT
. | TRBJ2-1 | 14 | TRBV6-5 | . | CASSYGSPYNEQFF | TGTGCCAGCAGTTACGGCTCCCCCTACAATGAGCAGTTCTTC
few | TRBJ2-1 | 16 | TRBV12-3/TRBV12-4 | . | CASRTQRGALYNEQFF | TGTGCCAGCAGGACGCAAAGGGGGGCACTATACAATGAGCAGTTCTTC
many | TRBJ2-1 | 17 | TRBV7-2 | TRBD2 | CASSLGTSGGGYNEQFF | TGTGCCAGCAGCTTGGGGACTAGCGGGGGAGGGTACAATGAGCAGTTCTTC
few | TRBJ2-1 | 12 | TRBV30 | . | CAWERQINEQFF | TGTGCCTGGGAGAGACAGATCAATGAGCAGTTCTTC
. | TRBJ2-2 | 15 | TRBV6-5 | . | CASSFGGTATGELFF | TGTGCCAGCAGTTTCGGGGGGACAGCCACCGGGGAGCTGTTTTTT
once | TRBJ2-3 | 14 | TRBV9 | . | CASSVGWFTDTQYF | TGTGCCAGCAGCGTAGGGTGGTTCACAGATACGCAGTATTTT
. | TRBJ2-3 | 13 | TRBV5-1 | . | CASSLTRGDTQYF | TGCGCCAGCAGCTTGACAAGAGGAGATACGCAGTATTTT
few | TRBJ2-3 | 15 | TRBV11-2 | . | CASSSTGPSTDTQYF | TGTGCCAGCAGCTCGACAGGCCCTAGCACAGATACGCAGTATTTT